This paragraph covers one TCR beta chain sequence. This specimen belongs to a study of control samples from healthy donors and cancer patients. The assay was immunoSEQ multiplex PCR, and TCRdb's table has in-frame clones only and misses some. The sample has roughly 150,000 clones; 90% to 95% are singletons. The CDR3 spans 13 residues. Trimming removed 8 bases from V and 4 bases from J, with 13 bases in between. CDR1 SGHKS and CDR2 YYEKEE come from the germline V gene (reference sequence). The V gene is TRBV5-5, the J gene TRBJ1-5, with a weak D call TRBD1 (6 bases). This clonotype was obtained from a woman in her twenties or thirties in good health. Sequences were obtained from blood. CDR3 nucleotide sequence: TGTGCCAGGCGGGGACAAGTAAATCAGCCCCAGCATTTT. Its protein product is CARRGQVNQPQHF.